The T cell receptor beta chain described here comes from a study of blood T cells in healthy people across ages (dated by TCRdb to between 2014 and 2017). In the study overall: In model experiments, roughly one uniquely barcoded TCR beta cDNA molecule per two T cells was captured by template switching. To track age-related changes in TCR beta repertoire diversity, the study relied on deep sequencing normalized with unique cDNA molecular identifiers. The donors were split into four age groups: young (average approximately 16 years), middle-aged (39), aged (62) and long-lived (approximately 89). To avoid experimental bias, donors of different ages were spread randomly across the sequencing lanes. The study analyzed two additional independent replicas of 1 million unique cDNA reads from the same blood draw for two donors, one aged 18 to 30 and one aged 80 or older. Broad study findings and their caveats: The long-lived group showed more naive CD4+ T cells, fewer expanded clones and increased TCR diversity than the aged group, suggesting age selection. Because the CMV infection status of the donors was unknown, age-related changes in expanded clonotypes may potentially have been confounded. There was a strong correlation between observed TCR beta diversity and the percentage of naive T cells measured by flow cytometry. Observed TCR beta diversity per million T cells fell roughly linearly with age, and a significant reduction was already apparent by age roughly 40. Because profiling used bulk unsorted PBMCs, naive and antigen-experienced compartments could not be compared conclusively. Estimates of total diversity based on one million sequenced T cells were considered lower bounds and underestimates.

The CDR3, from cysteine to phenylalanine, totals 18 residues. Of the read, only the CDR3 DNA is kept; its 54 bases are in frame from base 1. V is cut by 5 bases and J by 3 bases, and the space between the germline ends is 23 bases. The sample holds a few counts of this clonotype. It lacks a known antigen. Per-nucleotide qualities are absent, and no much larger clonotype sits a single base away. The donors were a few dozen Caucasian individuals from Russia, aged roughly 6 to 90 years, who were systemically healthy. Each donor gave roughly 11 milliliters of peripheral blood, drawn into EDTA-treated Vacutainer tubes. Ficoll-Paque density-gradient centrifugation was used to isolate PBMCs, with at least 6 million obtained per sample. Total RNA was extracted from PBMCs with Trizol reagent, with at least 5.5 micrograms obtained per sample. For every donor, an aliquot of PBMCs went through flow cytometry to measure the percentages of naive CD45RAhigh/CD27high T cells.

The library was generated by 5' RACE. The second PCR ran for roughly 7 to 12 cycles and used a J-beta primer mix along with a sample-barcoded 5' primer. A unique molecular identifier was introduced onto each TCR beta cDNA molecule by a template-switch 5' adaptor carrying 12 random nucleotides. At least 3 million CDR3-containing paired-end reads were obtained from each sample. First-strand cDNA was synthesized from all RNA with the Mint cDNA synthesis kit, primed by a TRBC-specific oligonucleotide. Following uracil-DNA glycosylase treatment, a first 18-cycle PCR with universal primers M1SS and BC2_uni_R was performed on all cDNA. The source study handled its data this way. Each sample was normalized by randomly selecting 1 million high-quality reads, each carrying a distinct molecular identifier. Reads sharing molecular identifiers were discarded rather than binned into consensus sequences. MiTCR, run with a Q25 quality threshold and the strictest error-elimination algorithm, handled CDR3 identification, clonotype clustering and error correction. Lower-bound total TCR beta diversity was estimated with a nonparametric unseen species model using Euler transformation. The raw public data were reprocessed by TCRdb itself: fastp quality trimming at Q25, MiXCR clonotype calling, in-frame beta chains only. One record per CDR3 amino acid sequence lists the most common genes and DNA. The V and J calls and clone size are TCRdb's, not the authors'. Within this sample are roughly 1.9 million distinct CDR3 sequences, with roughly 43% of them counted one time only. The ten largest clones add up to roughly 23% of the sample.

The sample comprised blood. The receptor chain draws on TRBV12-3 or TRBV12-4 and TRBJ1-5; tentative D gene TRBD1, with 5 bases matching. This TCR was recovered from a human donor in good health. The DNA is as follows: TGTGCCAGCAGTACCAACCGGGACCACCTAACCGACAATCAGCCCCAGCATTTT. This encodes CASSTNRDHLTDNQPQHF.